What follows is one T cell receptor (beta chain) and its context. Antigen specificity is unknown. V shed 0 bases, J shed 1 base, and the junction held 4 bases outside the gene matches. This CDR3 spans 16 amino acids. Per the germline V gene, CDR1 is SGHRS and CDR2 is YFSETQ. This specimen belongs to a study of OX40 agonist ivuxolimab in advanced cancers. Assay: immunoSEQ multiplex PCR; the TCRdb copy retains only in-frame clones and omits some. The data contain roughly 70,000 clones, about 90% of them seen just once; the ten biggest clones take up roughly 0.51%. Findings of the study overall: Dosing at 0.1 to 3.0 mg/kg was accompanied by clonal expansion of CD4+ and CD8+ blood T cells by week 6.

This sequence joins TRBV5-1 and TRBJ2-5; 9 positions match TRBD1. The sample in question was CD4+ or CD8+ T cells sorted from blood, obtained in a trial of the OX40 agonist ivuxolimab. This clonotype was sampled from an adult with an advanced solid tumor such as melanoma, head and neck, liver or kidney cancer. The CDR3 DNA sequence: TGCGCCAGCAGCTTGGGAGGGACAGGGTCCCAAGAGACCCAGTACTTC. As protein: CASSLGGTGSQETQYF.